This T cell receptor (beta chain) was sequenced during a study of cytomegalovirus exposure and HLA in healthy donors (dated by TCRdb to 2015 to 2018). As for the study more broadly: An earlier analysis of some 550 of the donors reported more than 250 Gb of sequence data and some 100 million unique TCR beta sequences from approximately 180 million T cells. Donor age, sex, ethnicity and CMV serostatus were collected together with the repertoire data. To predict cytomegalovirus infection status, the study combined high-throughput TCR immunosequencing, statistical association of individual TCRs with disease status, and machine learning. The later analysis used no new phenotypic data to find candidate immune exposures, relying instead on TCR beta sequences and their occurrence across donors. All discovery cohort repertoires had been generated using a single sequencing platform. Roughly 5 DR-DQ haplotypes were handled as single units for association and clustering, since linkage in the cohort was strong. Among roughly 400 genotyped donors of the cohort, an average of roughly 240,000 unique TCR beta nucleotide sequences were sequenced per donor, around 18% of them non-productive. An early release that covered around 590 HLA-typed donors contained approximately 300 gigabases of sequencing data and approximately 85 million unique TCR sequences. A later analysis re-analyzed previously published TCR beta repertoires from hundreds of donors and added high-resolution HLA genotyping to study TCR occurrence patterns. The study used immunosequencing to profile the T cell repertoires of more than 650 subjects and linked those repertoires to cytomegalovirus serostatus. Along with the roughly 700-subject first cohort, a separate validation cohort of around 120 different subjects was used. Of the 300 to 450 genotyped donors, approximately 83% fell in the genetic ancestry cluster associated with self-reported Caucasian donors. In a later genetic analysis, genome-wide SNP genotypes for 398 of the 666 donors were used, and that subset was treated as a discovery cohort. Typing coverage varied by locus: roughly 629-640 donors for A, B, C, DRB1 and DQB1; around 560 for DQA1; 600 to 610 for DPA1; more than 450 for DPB1. An earlier analysis of 587 of the donors used high-throughput TCR beta sequencing to judge whether each TCR beta V gene segment behaved as functional or pseudogenic. The aim of the study was to test whether cataloging public T cell receptors could identify signatures of past pathogen exposure. Both class I and class II loci were covered by HLA typing, at four-digit resolution. Study-wide conclusions, independent of this receptor: A cluster of highly shared sequence variants was judged likely to be a technical artifact of the sequencing pipeline. In a later genetic analysis, fewer N-insertions in productive TCRs were reported among donors in an Asian-associated ancestry cluster than the 666-donor mean. A later analysis found that most CMV-associated TCR beta chains appeared HLA-restricted, with HLA associations seemingly driven largely by CMV exposure. In a later analysis, some 18,000 TCR beta sequences were associated with specific HLA alleles at a false discovery rate of 0.05. HLA typing was unavailable for some donors at each locus, so association tests used only the typed subset. The authors suggested that the approach could potentially be generalized to other disease states and immunological phenotypes. A total of 164 TCR beta chains were listed by the study as associated with cytomegalovirus. In a later analysis, HLA-associated TCR beta chains showed more clonal expansion and lower generation probabilities than non-associated chains that were equally common. Most TCR sequences were observed very rarely across donors, whereas some public TCRs were present in many individuals. The earlier analysis of about 600 of the donors excluded 15 to 20 rarely observed V segments, including chromosome 9 orphons, because counts were too low. The classifier was reported to diagnose cytomegalovirus status with high specificity and sensitivity in both the original cohort and the validation cohort. When HLA alleles, especially DR and DQ, strongly co-occurred, attributing TCR associations to individual alleles was difficult. In vitro tests confirmed that a few of the cytomegalovirus-associated TCR beta chains recognize cytomegalovirus antigens. The only immune exposure information available for the cohort was CMV serostatus. Broadly in line with IMGT annotations, most TCR beta V segments showed up in productive rearrangements about 87% or about 30% of the time in an earlier analysis of about 500 of the donors. Only TCR beta chains were sequenced in this cohort, and the absence of alpha or paired-chain data limited detectable features. Because the 87-base-pair reads could not distinguish some IMGT-functional V segments, including TRBV6-2 and TRBV6-3, those segments were excluded. A further reported finding was that TCR beta sequences accurately predicted the HLA-A and HLA-B alleles for most subjects in the first cohort. According to a later analysis, parvovirus B19, influenza, CMV and Epstein-Barr virus appeared linked to several top co-occurrence clusters. Presence/absence analyses assumed roughly uniform sequencing depth across donors, an assumption that may not hold. A later genetic analysis associated a missense DCLRE1C variant with V-gene and J-gene trimming of TCR beta chains, and an independent cohort replicated the association. Correlated functional status among segregating V segments might be attributable to linkage disequilibrium, but an unknown experimental factor could not be ruled out. According to a later analysis, TCR association rates differed among HLA loci, with DRB1 alleles showing the most associated TCRs and HLA-C alleles showing the fewest.

The method behind the library was the immunoSEQ multiplex PCR assay. For the multiplex PCR, a mixture combining 60 forward primers for TCR Vbeta segments and 13 reverse primers for TCR Jbeta segments was used. The CDR3 region of rearranged TCR beta genes was amplified from genomic DNA by a multiplex PCR assay. The Illumina HiSeq System was used to sequence the amplified TCR beta libraries as 87-base-pair reads. The paper's data handling went like this. In a later analysis, roughly 80 million unique TCR beta chains were counted across the roughly 610 repertoires, and approximately 11 million of these chains were shared by at least two donors. To remove PCR and sequencing errors, raw reads were error-corrected and collapsed into unique sequences using a nearest-neighbor algorithm that merged closely related sequences. To assign V, D and J gene segments, CDR3 sequences were aligned to IMGT reference sequences. For a sequence to be retained, a match of at least six nucleotides was required to both a V gene segment and a J gene segment. A rearrangement counted as productive if the CDR3 had no stop codons and remained in frame with V and J, and every other rearrangement counted as non-productive. CDR3 was defined by IMGT convention, running from the second conserved V-encoded cysteine to the conserved J-encoded phenylalanine. In an earlier analysis of more than 550 of the donors, sequences lacking an unambiguous match to a single V gene segment were excluded. An earlier analysis of just under 600 of the donors called V segments functional above 56.7% productive rearrangements and segregating when the between-donor standard deviation exceeded 5%. A statistical classification framework was developed to diagnose cytomegalovirus status using the catalog of TCR beta chain sequences. In a later analysis, V and J genes were assigned by comparing TCR nucleotide sequences against IMGT/GENE-DB human TR gene sequences. The TCRdist pipeline was used in a later analysis to assign CDR3 sequences and most-parsimonious VDJ recombination scenarios. In a later analysis, each TCR beta chain was defined by its CDR3 amino acid sequence together with its V-gene family, and reads without a unique V-gene family were excluded. As a way to deal with suspected cross-contamination and a sequencing artifact, a later analysis dropped 450 to 600 nucleotide sequences that were highly shared and had low generation probability. A later analysis calculated a clonal expansion index for each public chain from normalized within-repertoire ranks of inferred template counts. Generation probabilities in a later analysis came from a VDJ recombination model fitted to out-of-frame rearrangements, and those results were checked against IGoR. In a later analysis, hypergeometric tests were used to score TCR-TCR, TCR-HLA and TCR-CMV co-occurrence, with a repertoire-size bias correction applied to TCR pairs. False discovery rates were estimated in a later analysis by permuting HLA or CMV assignments 20 times. In a later analysis, co-occurring TCRs were grouped with DBSCAN, and TCRdist sequence similarity was added when clustering was performed within HLA-allele-positive subsets. Repertoires with fewer than 30,000 or more than 120,000 public chains, plus five repertoires with anomalous nucleotide sharing, were excluded from co-occurrence clustering. TCRdb holds this immuneACCESS table with in-frame rearrangements only. Some clones are missing; in checked studies, unresolved V genes explain under half, and the rest has no known cause. V and J calls and clone size are as listed in that table; D and trimming were resolved from the DNA. The sample data list around 50,000 clones, and 70% to 85% of these were observed just once. The leading ten clones occupy about 22% of the sample.

A remark on this clone: There is no known antigen for this receptor. Sequence at one end of the junction differs from germline and may be a read error.

For CDR1 and CDR2, the germline V gene (reference sequence) lists SEHNR and FQNEAQ. From the cysteine up to the phenylalanine, the CDR3 has a length of 12 residues. Only the CDR3 region is kept as DNA, spanning 36 bases read in frame from base 1. In total, just over 650 healthy bone marrow donors made up the cohort. At the time of sampling, all cohort members were nominally healthy, though unrecorded immune exposures were likely present. The donor tested CMV seropositive and was one of the 289 seropositive cohort members. Each donor provided a peripheral blood sample, and peripheral blood mononuclear cells were used for TCR beta sequencing. The Qiagen DNeasy Blood Extraction Kit was used to extract genomic DNA from the blood cell samples.

The receptor chain draws on TRBV7-9 and TRBJ1-1, and TRBD1 may be the D gene, going by 6 matching bases. The origin of this receptor is a woman in her 50s in good health and CMV-seropositive. The sample taken for sequencing was PBMCs. The CDR3 is CSSSFGQSEAFF. The DNA sequence is TGTTCCAGCAGCTTTGGACAGTCTGAGGCTTTCTTT.